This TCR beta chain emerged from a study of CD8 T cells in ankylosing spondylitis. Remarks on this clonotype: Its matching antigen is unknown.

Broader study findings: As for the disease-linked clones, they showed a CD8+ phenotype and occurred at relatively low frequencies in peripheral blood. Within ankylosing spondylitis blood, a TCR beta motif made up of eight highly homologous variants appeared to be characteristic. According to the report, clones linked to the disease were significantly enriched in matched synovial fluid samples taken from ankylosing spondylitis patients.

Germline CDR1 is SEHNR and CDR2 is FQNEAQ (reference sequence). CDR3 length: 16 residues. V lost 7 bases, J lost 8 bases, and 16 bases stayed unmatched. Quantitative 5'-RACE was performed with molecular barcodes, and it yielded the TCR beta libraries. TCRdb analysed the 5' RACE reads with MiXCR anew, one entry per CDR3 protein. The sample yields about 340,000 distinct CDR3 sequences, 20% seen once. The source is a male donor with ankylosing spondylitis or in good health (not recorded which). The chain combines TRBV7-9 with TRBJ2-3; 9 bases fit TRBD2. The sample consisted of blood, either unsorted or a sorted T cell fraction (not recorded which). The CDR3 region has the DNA TGTGCCAGCACCGGGGGAAGAGCTAGCGGGGATGGTACGCAGTATTTT. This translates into CASTGGRASGDGTQYF.